The T cell receptor (beta chain) under discussion was sequenced for a study of neoadjuvant anti-PD-1 for oral cavity cancer. Whole-study context: Patients without progression received a fourth nivolumab dose around day 43, then surgical resection on days 50-56. The study, taken as a whole, reports: Higher pretreatment Treg/Th17 ratios tracked higher pretreatment blood clonality.

As for this clone: What it binds is not known.

The method was immunoSEQ multiplex PCR; TCRdb's version includes in-frame clones alone and lacks a portion of them. The sample gives about 79,000 clones, 80% to 90% of which show up once; around 3.7% is in the top ten. The V end lost 0 bases, the J end lost 8 bases, and 24 bases lay between the germline ends. Germline V CDR1 and CDR2: SGHRS, YFSETQ. The CDR3 loop spans 18 amino acids. The chain has TRBV5-1 and TRBJ2-1; D ambiguous. The sequencing here drew on PBMCs, taken before nivolumab (anti-PD-1) treatment. The sequence was obtained from a person aged 40-85 years with oral cavity squamous cell carcinoma. The CDR3 spells CASSLGSNLRRFFDEQFF. As DNA, the CDR3 is TGCGCCAGCAGCTTGGGGTCTAATCTCAGGCGTTTTTTCGATGAGCAGTTCTTC. Using reference TRBV5-1 and TRBJ2-1 for the parts outside the CDR3, the full variable domain is KAGVTQTPRYLIKTRGQQVTLSCSPISGHRSVSWYQQTPGQGLQFLFEYFSETQRNKGNFPGRFSGRQFSNSRSEMNVSTLELGDSALYLCASSLGSNLRRFFDEQFFGPGTRLTVL.